These 17 T cell receptor beta chains originate from one sample sequenced in a study of blood T cell repertoires in COVID-19 (TCRdb year 2020). Receptors were amplified or captured by the immunoSEQ multiplex PCR assay. What TCRdb holds here is the immuneACCESS table cut down to in-frame rearrangements. Part of the clones is not present; checked against another copy, under half of the missing clones reflect an unresolved V gene, and the others are unexplained. Across this sample there are around 56,000 clones, with approximately 90% seen only once. Together, the top ten hold more than 15% of the sample. Sequencing was performed on peripheral blood. All receptors derive from an older man with acute or convalescent COVID-19.

This chain connects TRBV5-4 to TRBJ1-4; 7 nucleotides line up with TRBD1. This CDR3 has 17 residues. The trim removed 4 bases at V and 2 bases at J, leaving 11 bases unmatched. Per germline, CDR1 SGHNT and CDR2 YYREEE (reference sequence). CDR3 coding DNA: TGTGCCAGCAGCCACAGACAGGGCCCTCAGACTAATGAAAAACTGTTTTTT. The encoded protein is CASSHRQGPQTNEKLFF.

The V and J genes are TRBV10-3 and TRBJ2-6, with D maybe TRBD1 (5 bases). The CDR3 contains 15 residues. Trimming took off 11 bases at V and 0 bases at J, with 14 bases between the two ends. Germline-derived CDR1 and CDR2 are ENHRY and SYGVKD. DNA for the CDR3: TGTGCCGCCGGACAACCTTTCTCTGGGGCCAACGTCCTGACTTTC. Protein: CAAGQPFSGANVLTF.

In this sample, this clone turned up once. The chain employs TRBV28 and TRBJ2-1, with D maybe TRBD1 (6 bases). Germline CDR1 and CDR2: MDHEN and SYDVKM. The CDR3 covers 14 residues. V lost 5 bases and J lost 10, with 18 bases in between. The CDR3 protein is CASSPGDGTWEQFF. The CDR3 DNA reads as TGTGCCAGCAGTCCTGGGGACGGGACATGGGAGCAGTTCTTC.

The V gene is TRBV19, the J gene TRBJ1-5; no clear D. The germline gives CDR1 LNHDA, CDR2 SQIVND (reference sequence). V shed 1 base and J shed 5 bases, with 9 bases lying between them. The CDR3 is 14 amino acids. CDR3 sequence: CASSIGQVYQPQHF. CDR3 nucleotide sequence: TGTGCCAGTAGTATAGGACAAGTTTATCAGCCCCAGCATTTT.

This clone was seen once. The chain has TRBV19 and TRBJ1-1; D is unresolved. Trimming removed 7 bases from V and 1 base from J, with 7 bases in between. The CDR3 is made up of 12 amino acids. Germline V gene lookup returns CDR1 LNHDA and CDR2 SQIVND (reference sequence). DNA for the CDR3: TGTGCCAGTATATTGTCGAACACTGAAGCTTTCTTT. Protein product: CASILSNTEAFF.

V and J are TRBV5-1 and TRBJ2-3; 9 nucleotides line up with TRBD1. This CDR3 is 16 amino acids long. The J segment lost 1 base and the V segment lost 0 bases, leaving 3 bases of the junction unmatched. Looked up from germline, CDR1 is SGHRS and CDR2 is YFSETQ. CDR3 DNA: TGCGCCAGCAGCTTGGCAACAGGGGGCGGCACAGATACGCAGTATTTT. Its protein is CASSLATGGGTDTQYF.

The chain carries TRBV3-1 (or the pseudogene TRBV3-2) and TRBJ1-2, with 10 bases lining up with TRBD1. The V segment lost 1 base and the J segment 2 bases; nucleotides outside the gene matches: 4. This CDR3 has 16 residues. Germline values: CDR1 LGHDT, CDR2 YNNKEL (reference sequence). The CDR3 here is CASSQVPDRGNYGYTF. CDR3 sequence (DNA): TGTGCCAGCAGCCAAGTCCCGGACAGGGGGAACTATGGCTACACCTTC.

CDR3 sequence reads: CASSQRDSGNIQYF. In DNA, the CDR3 is TGTGCCAGCAGCCAGAGGGACTCGGGAAACATTCAGTACTTC. The chain is built from TRBV7-9 and TRBJ2-4; tentatively, D is TRBD2 (6 bases). CDR3 length equals 14 residues. V was shortened by 5 bases and J by 6 bases, with 14 bases between the two germline ends. Germline assignment: CDR1 SEHNR and CDR2 FQNEAQ (reference sequence).

V is TRBV24-1 and J is TRBJ2-2, with D possibly matching TRBD1 (6 bases). From germline, CDR1 is KGHDR and CDR2 SFDVKD. Trimming pared 4 bases from V and 8 bases from J, leaving 19 bases between. The CDR3 extends over 16 amino acids. The DNA of the CDR3 is TGTGCCACCAGTGAATCGCCAGGCCACAGGGTTGGGGAGCTGTTTTTT. Translated: CATSESPGHRVGELFF.

The chain uses TRBV14 and TRBJ1-2; D is uncertain. Trimming stripped 3 bases from V and 8 bases from J, with 13 bases between. CDR1 is SGHDN and CDR2 is FVKESK in the germline V gene. The CDR3 covers 13 residues. The CDR3 region has the DNA TGTGCCAGCAGCCATCCTGGAGATTACGGCTACACCTTC. Translating it yields CASSHPGDYGYTF. Full variable domain (missing parts from reference TRBV14 and TRBJ1-2): EAGVTQFPSHSVIEKGQTVTLRCDPISGHDNLYWYRRVMGKEIKFLLHFVKESKQDESGMPNNRFLAERTGGTYSTLKVQPAELEDSGVYFCASSHPGDYGYTFGSGTRLTVV.

This rearrangement joins TRBV29-1 to TRBJ1-1, with 7 bases fitting TRBD1. The CDR3 loop spans 12 amino acids. Germline loops: CDR1 SQVTM, CDR2 ANQGSEA. V lost 1 base and J lost 6; bases outside the gene matches: 2. The CDR3 is CSVEGQGPEAFF. The CDR3 DNA reads as TGCAGCGTTGAAGGACAGGGCCCTGAAGCTTTCTTT.

The J gene is TRBJ2-7, the V gene TRBV9; 10 nucleotides match TRBD1. Germline V lookup: CDR1 SGDLS, CDR2 YYNGEE. This CDR3 comprises 14 residues. The junction had 5 bases not matched to a gene; V was cut back by 3 bases and J by 5 bases. The CDR3 loop reads CASSGRQGANEQYF. In nucleotides, the CDR3 is TGTGCCAGCAGCGGTCGACAGGGGGCGAACGAGCAGTACTTC.

The chain has TRBV6-5 and TRBJ1-2; no definite D call. The CDR3 has 14 amino acids. In germline, CDR1 is MNHEY, CDR2 SVGAGI. V lost 2 bases, J lost 0 bases, and 7 bases lay in between. CDR3 loop: CASSYGTTNYGYTF. In DNA form, the CDR3 reads TGTGCCAGCAGTTACGGCACTACTAACTATGGCTACACCTTC.

The genes are TRBV19 and TRBJ2-2, with 10 nucleotides matching TRBD1. This CDR3 is 16 amino acids long. With V trimmed by 4 bases and J by 1 base, 3 bases remained unmatched. CDR1 and CDR2 (germline): LNHDA, SQIVND (reference sequence). CDR3 region: CASSTTGGGNTGELFF. DNA for the CDR3: TGTGCCAGTAGTACGACAGGGGGCGGGAACACCGGGGAGCTGTTTTTT.

This clone was found a few times. CDR3 amino acids: CASSPGTGAYSPLHF. CDR3 bases: TGTGCCAGCAGCCCGGGGACAGGGGCGTATTCACCCCTCCACTTT. This chain joins TRBV5-4 and TRBJ1-6, with 10 positions matching TRBD1. This CDR3 spans 15 amino acids. Germline V gives CDR1 SGHNT, CDR2 YYREEE (reference sequence). With 4 bases clipped from V and 8 bases from J, the junction kept 6 bases outside the gene matches.

The rearrangement joins TRBV5-1 to TRBJ2-1, with D hard to call. The germline V gene has CDR1 SGHRS and CDR2 YFSETQ. This CDR3 contains 14 residues. Trimming cost V 0 bases and J 7 bases, with 11 bases left between them. The CDR3 DNA follows: TGCGCCAGCAGCTTGGATACGTGGGCGAATGAGCAGTTCTTC. Protein: CASSLDTWANEQFF. The variable domain in full, with the rest retrieved from reference TRBV5-1 and TRBJ2-1, is KAGVTQTPRYLIKTRGQQVTLSCSPISGHRSVSWYQQTPGQGLQFLFEYFSETQRNKGNFPGRFSGRQFSNSRSEMNVSTLELGDSALYLCASSLDTWANEQFFGPGTRLTVL.

The chain employs TRBV6-5 and TRBJ2-4; tentative D call: TRBD2 (5 bases). CDR3 length equals 15 residues. Germline V gene data show CDR1 as MNHEY and CDR2 as SVGAGI. The ends were cut back, 8 bases at V and 0 bases at J, with 14 bases in the middle. The CDR3 loop reads CASPTAGIAKNIQYF. The CDR3 nucleotides read TGTGCCAGCCCAACTGCCGGGATAGCCAAAAACATTCAGTACTTC.